The following is a T cell receptor (beta chain) sequence with its context. What it binds is not known. The record originates from a study of T cell repertoires in cytomegalovirus infection. Study-wide background: TCR beta signatures that were public indicated CMV infection and matching HLA type. Whole-study findings and limits: Identification of carriers of CMV plus the relevant HLA was achieved through cumulative public TCR beta family frequency.

Each CDR3 protein is one row after TCRdb ran MiXCR on the reads. The sample contains more than 350,000 distinct CDR3 sequences, 30% to 40% of which appear only once. CDR3 length equals 14 residues. Per germline, CDR1 KGHSH and CDR2 LQKENI. The V and J ends lost 6 bases and 2 bases respectively, with 14 bases between them. The TCR was taken from a human donor in good health (CMV status not recorded). Some clones in this sample may be carry-over from other donors' samples. The material sequenced was PBMCs. The chain has TRBV18 and TRBJ2-7, with D unclear. Here the CDR3 reads CASSPYGGTYEQYF. The DNA for the CDR3 is TGTGCCAGCTCTCCCTACGGCGGTACCTACGAGCAGTACTTC.